These 14 T cell receptor beta chains originate from one sample sequenced in a study of CD4+ T cells in melanoma. Repertoires were generated with immunoSEQ multiplex PCR, while TCRdb's copy carries only in-frame clones and drops some. The sample has some 110,000 clones; around 92% are singletons. The sample consisted of peripheral blood. These TCRs come from a human donor with melanoma.

The chain has TRBV5-4 and TRBJ2-5, with D possibly being TRBD1 or TRBD2 (6 bases each). The V gene lost 4 bases and the J gene lost 5 bases, with 15 bases spanning the gap. Per germline, CDR1 SGHNT and CDR2 YYREEE (reference sequence). This CDR3 is built from 14 residues. CDR3 coding DNA: TGTGCCAGCAGCCCCCAAGGGGGGTCGGAGACCCAGTACTTC. Its translation is CASSPQGGSETQYF.

This CDR3 is CASSIPTGESPLHF. CDR3 DNA sequence: TGTGCCAGTAGTATACCGACAGGGGAATCACCCCTCCACTTT. This sequence joins TRBV19 and TRBJ1-6; 8 bases map to TRBD1. V trimming: 2 bases; J trimming: 10 bases; junction bases outside the gene matches: 4. The germline CDR1 and CDR2 sequences are LNHDA and SQIVND (reference sequence). This CDR3 region has 14 residues.

CDR3 loop: CASSSHSGRGSTDTQYF. The CDR3, as DNA: TGTGCCAGCAGCTCCCATAGCGGGAGGGGGAGCACAGATACGCAGTATTTT. The chain employs TRBV7-9 and TRBJ2-3; 11 bases line up with TRBD2. The V and J ends lost 4 bases and 0 bases, in that order; junction bases with no gene match: 6. This CDR3 contains 17 residues. CDR1 SEHNR and CDR2 FQNEAQ come from the germline V gene (reference sequence).

The chain links TRBV7-7 to TRBJ2-6; D ambiguous. CDR1 and CDR2 from the germline V gene are SSHAT and FNYEAQ (reference sequence). With 1 base removed from V and 1 base from J, the gap between germline ends came to 2 bases. The CDR3 covers 14 residues. The CDR3, as DNA: TGTGCCAGCAGCTTAGATTCTGGGGCCAACGTCCTGACTTTC. Residues: CASSLDSGANVLTF.

The chain carries TRBV18 and TRBJ2-3; D not certain. The CDR3 totals 12 residues. Germline values: CDR1 KGHSH, CDR2 LQKENI. Trimming pared 3 bases from V and 4 bases from J, leaving 5 bases between. CDR3 sequence: CASSPTADTQYF. Here the CDR3 DNA reads TGTGCCAGCTCACCTACAGCAGATACGCAGTATTTT.

This sequence joins TRBV7-7 and TRBJ2-5; 8 bases agree with TRBD2. The J segment lost 0 bases and the V segment lost 2 bases, leaving 8 bases of the junction unmatched. CDR1 SSHAT and CDR2 FNYEAQ come from the germline V gene (reference sequence). The CDR3 extends over 17 amino acids. In DNA form, the CDR3 reads TGTGCCAGCAGCTTATACCTGGCGGGGGGCAACCAAGAGACCCAGTACTTC. Encoded protein: CASSLYLAGGNQETQYF.

The rearrangement joins TRBV14 to TRBJ2-7; 10 bases line up with TRBD2. Germline CDR1 is SGHDN and CDR2 is FVKESK. After removal of 4 bases from V and 0 bases from J, the junction contained 6 bases not matched to a gene. This CDR3 spans 16 amino acids. The CDR3 sequence: CASSRRSSGSSYEQYF. Written as DNA, the CDR3 is TGTGCCAGCAGCCGACGATCTAGCGGGAGCTCCTACGAGCAGTACTTC.

This sequence joins TRBV28 and TRBJ2-2; D is unresolved. Germline V gene lookup returns CDR1 MDHEN and CDR2 SYDVKM. V was trimmed by 5 bases and J by 5 bases, leaving 6 bases between them. This CDR3 comprises 12 residues. The CDR3 here is CASSTLTGELFF. CDR3 in DNA: TGTGCCAGCAGTACCTTAACCGGGGAGCTGTTTTTT.

This chain uses TRBV19 with TRBJ2-3, with 10 positions matching TRBD2. Trimming cost V 3 bases and J 0 bases; bases outside gene matches: 9. The CDR3 runs to 18 residues. Germline CDR1 LNHDA, CDR2 SQIVND (reference sequence). Written as DNA, the CDR3 is TGTGCCAGTAGTATTCGTCGGACTAGCGGAACAAGCACAGATACGCAGTATTTT. Translation gives CASSIRRTSGTSTDTQYF.

J is TRBJ1-6 and V is TRBV7-9; perhaps TRBD1 as D (6 bases). The CDR3 is made up of 15 amino acids. Trimming stripped 2 bases from V and 7 bases from J, with 12 bases between. Germline CDR1 reads SEHNR; CDR2 reads FQNEAQ (reference sequence). CDR3 region: CASSLTQGTNSPLHF. The CDR3 DNA follows: TGTGCCAGCAGCTTAACGCAGGGGACGAATTCACCCCTCCACTTT.

The chain uses TRBV4-1 and TRBJ1-5; D is uncertain. The V gene's germline CDR1 is MGHRA and CDR2 YSYEKL. The CDR3 consists of 17 residues. The V end lost 6 bases, the J end lost 5 bases, and 23 bases lay between the germline ends. CDR3 in DNA: TGCGCCAGCAGTTACGGGCCAGCCCGAGGGCTACATCAGCCCCAGCATTTT. It encodes CASSYGPARGLHQPQHF.

The rearrangement links TRBV27 to TRBJ1-2; TRBD1 might be the D (6 bases). V lost 3 bases and J lost 5, with 13 bases in between. Germline V gene sequence: CDR1 MNHEY, CDR2 SMNVEV (reference sequence). The CDR3 has 14 residues. CDR3 loop: CASSFGGRGYGYTF. DNA for the CDR3: TGTGCCAGCAGTTTCGGGGGGCGAGGATATGGCTACACCTTC.

Ten or more counts support this clone. The V and J genes are TRBV19 and TRBJ1-6, with TRBD1 as a possible D gene (5 bases). Trimming took off 3 bases at V and 7 bases at J, with 13 bases between the two ends. The germline CDR1 and CDR2 sequences are LNHDA and SQIVND (reference sequence). This CDR3 has 15 amino acids. The DNA for the CDR3 is TGTGCCAGTAGTATGCGGGACTTCCGGAATTCACCCCTCCACTTT. This translates into CASSMRDFRNSPLHF.

The chain uses TRBV25-1 and TRBJ2-7; 12 bases align to TRBD2. CDR3 length: 18 residues. Germline V gene lookup returns CDR1 MGHDK and CDR2 SYGVNS. The V and J ends lost 11 bases and 2 bases, in that order; junction bases with no gene match: 19. CDR3 protein: CARTLWDRRTSGAYEQYF. The CDR3 DNA sequence: TGTGCCCGAACACTATGGGACAGGAGGACTAGCGGGGCCTACGAGCAGTACTTC.